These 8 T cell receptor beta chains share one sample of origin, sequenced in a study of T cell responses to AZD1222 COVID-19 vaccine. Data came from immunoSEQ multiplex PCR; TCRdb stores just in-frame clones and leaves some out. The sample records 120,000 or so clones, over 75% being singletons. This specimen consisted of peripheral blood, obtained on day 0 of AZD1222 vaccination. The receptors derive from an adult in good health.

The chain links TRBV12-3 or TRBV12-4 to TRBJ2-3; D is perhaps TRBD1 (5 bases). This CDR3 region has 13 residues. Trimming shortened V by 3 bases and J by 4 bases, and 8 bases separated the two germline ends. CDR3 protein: CASSFEGADTQYF. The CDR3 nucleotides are TGTGCCAGCAGTTTTGAAGGGGCAGATACGCAGTATTTT.

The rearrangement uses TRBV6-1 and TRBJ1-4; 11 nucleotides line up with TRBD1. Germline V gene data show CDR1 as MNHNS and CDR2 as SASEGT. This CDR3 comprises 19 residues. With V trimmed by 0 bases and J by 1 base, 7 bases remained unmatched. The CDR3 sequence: CASSEALGTGGRTNEKLFF. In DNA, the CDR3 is TGTGCCAGCAGTGAAGCGCTTGGGACAGGGGGGCGAACTAATGAAAAACTGTTTTTT.

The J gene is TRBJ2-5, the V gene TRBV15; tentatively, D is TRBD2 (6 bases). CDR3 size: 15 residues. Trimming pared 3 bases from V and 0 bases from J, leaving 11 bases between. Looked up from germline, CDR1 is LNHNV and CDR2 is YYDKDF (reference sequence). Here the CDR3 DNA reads TGTGCCACCAGCAGCTGGGGGGAAAACCAAGAGACCCAGTACTTC. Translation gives CATSSWGENQETQYF.

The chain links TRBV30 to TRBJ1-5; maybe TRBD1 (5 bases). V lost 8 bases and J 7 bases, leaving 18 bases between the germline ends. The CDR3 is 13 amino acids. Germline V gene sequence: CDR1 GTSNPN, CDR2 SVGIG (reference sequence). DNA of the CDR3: TGTGCCGCCTCTGAGGGGCCGGGGCAGCCCCAGCATTTT. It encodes CAASEGPGQPQHF.

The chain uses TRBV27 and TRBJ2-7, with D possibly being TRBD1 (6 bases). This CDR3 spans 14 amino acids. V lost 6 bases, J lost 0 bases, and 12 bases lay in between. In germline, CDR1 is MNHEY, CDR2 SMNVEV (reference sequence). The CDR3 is CASRAQGISYEQYF. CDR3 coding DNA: TGTGCCAGCAGAGCACAGGGAATCTCCTACGAGCAGTACTTC.

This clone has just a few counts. CDR3 residues: CASSLISGGEVAFF. CDR3 sequence (DNA): TGTGCCAGCAGCTTAATATCAGGGGGCGAAGTGGCTTTCTTT. The chain combines TRBV5-4 with TRBJ1-1, with 8 bases that match TRBD1. V lost 2 bases, J lost 11 bases, and 11 bases stayed unmatched. This CDR3 contains 14 residues. Looked up from germline, CDR1 is SGHNT and CDR2 is YYREEE (reference sequence).

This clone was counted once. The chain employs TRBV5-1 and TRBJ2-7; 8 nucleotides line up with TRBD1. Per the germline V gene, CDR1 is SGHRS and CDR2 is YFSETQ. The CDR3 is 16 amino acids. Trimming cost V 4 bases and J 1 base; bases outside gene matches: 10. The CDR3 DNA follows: TGCGCCAGCAGCCCAGTCGCCGGGACAGGTTCCTACGAGCAGTACTTC. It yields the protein CASSPVAGTGSYEQYF.

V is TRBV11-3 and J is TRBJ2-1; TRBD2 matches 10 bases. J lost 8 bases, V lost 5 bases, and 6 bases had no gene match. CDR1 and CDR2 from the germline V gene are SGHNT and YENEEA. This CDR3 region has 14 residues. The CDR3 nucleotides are TGTGCCAGCAGCCGTCATACTAGCGGGGATGAGCAGTTCTTC. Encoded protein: CASSRHTSGDEQFF.